This TCR beta chain originates from a study of T cell repertoires in aging, cancer and after chemotherapy. Peripheral blood genomic DNA, not sorted cells or RNA, was the template. This CDR3 contains 11 residues. Germline V gene data show CDR1 as SEHNR and CDR2 as FQNEAQ (reference sequence). V was shortened by 9 bases and J by 6 bases, with 9 bases between the two germline ends. General observations from the study: Median generation probability rose over the chemotherapy interval in each cancer cohort, suggesting rebound thymic output.

Multiplex touch-down PCR with TRB-A/B primers amplified rearranged V-D-J TRB sequences. One entry per CDR3 protein results from TCRdb running MiXCR on the multiplex PCR reads. The sample has 3,900 or so distinct CDR3 sequences, 25% to 35% seen once. This clonotype was detected a few times. Its antigen remains unidentified. Sequenced material: blood. The V and J genes are TRBV7-9 and TRBJ2-1, with D tentatively TRBD2 (6 bases). The origin of this receptor is a human donor with a solid tumor. CDR3 protein: CASSSANEQFF. CDR3 bases: TGTGCCAGTTCTAGCGCCAATGAGCAGTTCTTC.